The clone carrying this T cell receptor (beta chain) was counted a few times. What it recognizes is unknown. This record comes from a study of regulatory T cells. Study-wide findings and caveats: In CD3G-deficient patients, conventional CD4+ T cells were enriched for hydrophobic CDR3 residues at positions 6 and 7.

Patients aged 2 to 39 years had fewer naive and more memory CD4+ and CD8+ T cells. Regulatory (CD25-high CD127-low) and conventional (CD25-low CD127-high) CD4+ T cells were sorted separately. Primers: 52 TRBV forward and 13 TRBJ reverse. Assay: immunoSEQ multiplex PCR; the TCRdb copy retains only in-frame clones and omits some. The sample holds more than 15,000 clones; roughly 84% are singletons and the top ten take about 8%. The sample was conventional CD4+ T cells sorted from blood. The TCR originated in a person in their thirties with CD3G deficiency.

The CDR3 DNA sequence: TGTGCCAGCTCTACTCGCTCCTACGAGCAGTACTTC. This sequence encodes CASSTRSYEQYF. V usage is TRBV18 and J usage is TRBJ2-7; D gene unclear. CDR3 length: 12 residues. The germline CDR1 and CDR2 sequences are KGHSH and LQKENI. The V end was cut by 6 bases, the J end by 0 bases, with 6 bases between.